This T cell receptor (beta chain) was retrieved from a study of control samples from healthy donors and cancer patients (dated by TCRdb to the early 2020s). The receptor library was made with the immunoSEQ multiplex PCR assay. TCRdb obtained this table from immuneACCESS and retained in-frame rearrangements with V and J assigned. These tables miss some clones; where compared with another copy, unresolved V genes account for less than half of the shortfall, and the remainder is unexplained. This sample lists 98,000 or so clones; approximately 80% were detected once. The top ten hold around 6.2% of the sample. V is pared back by 4 bases and J by 6 bases, with 21 bases lying between the germline termini. The germline V gene encodes CDR1 MNHEY and CDR2 SMNVEV (reference sequence). The CDR3, from cysteine to phenylalanine, totals 16 residues. Only the CDR3 portion is preserved as DNA: 48 bases, with reading frame beginning at the first base.

Regarding this clone: Its cognate antigen has yet to be identified. There are no base qualities to consult, and no much larger clone falls within one base.

The specimen sequenced was blood. The clonotype comes from a man aged 18 to 30 in good health. The chain joins TRBV27 to TRBJ1-1; a weak D assignment points to TRBD1 (6 bases agree). The DNA sequence is TGTGCCAGCAGTTCGAGACCGGGGGGCGGGGGGGCTGAAGCTTTCTTT. This is translated as CASSSRPGGGGAEAFF.